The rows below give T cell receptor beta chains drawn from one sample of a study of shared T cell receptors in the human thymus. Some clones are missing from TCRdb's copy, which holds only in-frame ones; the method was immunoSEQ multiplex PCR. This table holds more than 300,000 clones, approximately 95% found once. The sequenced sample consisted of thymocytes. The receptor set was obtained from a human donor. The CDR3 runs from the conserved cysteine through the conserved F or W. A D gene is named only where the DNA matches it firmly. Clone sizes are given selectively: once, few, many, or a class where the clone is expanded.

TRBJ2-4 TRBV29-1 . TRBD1 CIPGFGQGPTAKNIQYF TGCATCCCTGGGTTTGGACAGGGCCCTACAGCCAAAAACATTCAGTACTTC
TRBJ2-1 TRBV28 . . CASSRRPQGRVNEQFF TGTGCCAGCAGCAGGCGGCCACAGGGCCGGGTAAATGAGCAGTTCTTC
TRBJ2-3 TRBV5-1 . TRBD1 CASSLGTGGKSPGRYF TGCGCCAGCAGCTTGGGTACAGGGGGCAAGTCCCCGGGACGGTATTTT
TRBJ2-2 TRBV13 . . CASSLRSRAGELFF TGTGCCAGCAGCTTACGGTCCCGCGCCGGGGAGCTGTTTTTT
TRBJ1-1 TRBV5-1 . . CASSLATGVDTEAFF TGCGCCAGCAGCTTGGCCACGGGGGTGGACACTGAAGCTTTCTTT
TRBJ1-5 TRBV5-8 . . CASSRTFSNQPQHF TGTGCCAGCAGCAGAACATTTAGCAATCAGCCCCAGCATTTT
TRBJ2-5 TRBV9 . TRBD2 CASSVGTSGDGETQYF TGTGCCAGCAGCGTAGGGACTAGCGGGGACGGGGAGACCCAGTACTTC
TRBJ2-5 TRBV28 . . CASSPQWTQYF TGTGCCAGCAGTCCGCAATGGACCCAGTACTTC
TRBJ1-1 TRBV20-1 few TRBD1 CSVGTGSEAFF TGCAGCGTTGGGACAGGGTCTGAAGCTTTCTTT
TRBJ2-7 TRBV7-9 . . CASNTQASHEQYF TGTGCCAGCAATACCCAAGCGAGCCACGAGCAGTACTTC
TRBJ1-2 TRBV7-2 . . CASSSLGGYGYTF TGTGCCAGCAGCTCCTTAGGGGGATATGGCTACACCTTC
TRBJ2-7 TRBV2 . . CASSEARPPSFLGEQYF TGTGCCAGCAGTGAAGCCCGACCTCCCTCGTTCCTGGGCGAGCAGTACTTC
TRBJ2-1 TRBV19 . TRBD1 CASSMAGTGVLSSYNEQFF TGTGCCAGTAGTATGGCCGGGACAGGGGTTTTGAGCTCCTACAATGAGCAGTTCTTC
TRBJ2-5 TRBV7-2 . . CASSPAGRVGETQYF TGTGCCAGCAGCCCCGCCGGGAGAGTGGGAGAGACCCAGTACTTC
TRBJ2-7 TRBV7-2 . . CASSTARYEQYF TGTGCCAGCAGTACTGCGCGCTACGAGCAGTACTTC
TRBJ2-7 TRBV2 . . CASSPVYEQYF TGTGCCAGCAGCCCAGTCTACGAGCAGTACTTC
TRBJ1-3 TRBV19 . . CASSAPPQGMPGNTIYF TGTGCCAGTAGTGCACCGCCACAGGGTATGCCTGGAAACACCATATATTTT
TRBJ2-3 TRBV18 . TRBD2 CASSYTGTSADTQYF TGTGCCAGCTCATATACCGGGACTAGTGCGGATACGCAGTATTTT
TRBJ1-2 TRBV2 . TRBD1 CASSSPGQGAYGYTF TGTGCCAGCAGTTCCCCGGGACAGGGGGCGTATGGCTACACCTTC
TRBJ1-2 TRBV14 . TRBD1 CASSQQGALGLWGYTF TGTGCCAGCAGCCAACAGGGGGCCTTGGGGCTATGGGGCTACACCTTC
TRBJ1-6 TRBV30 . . CAWSVVGANSPLHF TGTGCCTGGAGTGTGGTAGGGGCGAATTCACCCCTCCACTTT
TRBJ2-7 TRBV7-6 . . CASSLIGAEEQYF TGTGCCAGCAGCTTAATAGGAGCGGAGGAGCAGTACTTC
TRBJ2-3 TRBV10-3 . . CAISEYPRGTDTQYF TGTGCCATCAGTGAGTATCCCAGAGGCACAGATACGCAGTATTTT